This T cell receptor beta chain was sequenced for a study of blood T cells in healthy people across ages. Whole-study results and caveats: Donors of long life had a larger count of naive CD4+ cells and greater diversity than aged donors.

Isolation per sample recovered at least 6 million PBMCs. Germline CDR1 and CDR2: SQVTM and ANQGSEA. With 1 base removed from V and 5 bases from J, the gap between germline ends came to 12 bases. This CDR3 region has 13 residues. Note on this clonotype: Antigen unknown.

It was with a sample-barcoded 5' primer and a J-beta primer mix that a second PCR of about 6 to 12 cycles was run. Using its own MiXCR run on the 5' RACE reads, TCRdb lists one record per CDR3 protein. The repertoire holds fewer than 600,000 distinct CDR3 sequences, with around 27% as singletons. This same sample was also part of a study on T cells of mothers and their children. That source adds: Samples were obtained from a few healthy Caucasian mothers and their six children.

Source material: blood. This chain connects TRBV29-1 to TRBJ2-7, with D possibly TRBD2 on 5 matching bases. The sequence derives from a boy aged 2 to 10 in good health. CDR3 nucleotides: TGCAGCGTTGAAGGACGGACTGTGAACGAGCAGTACTTC. It yields the protein CSVEGRTVNEQYF.